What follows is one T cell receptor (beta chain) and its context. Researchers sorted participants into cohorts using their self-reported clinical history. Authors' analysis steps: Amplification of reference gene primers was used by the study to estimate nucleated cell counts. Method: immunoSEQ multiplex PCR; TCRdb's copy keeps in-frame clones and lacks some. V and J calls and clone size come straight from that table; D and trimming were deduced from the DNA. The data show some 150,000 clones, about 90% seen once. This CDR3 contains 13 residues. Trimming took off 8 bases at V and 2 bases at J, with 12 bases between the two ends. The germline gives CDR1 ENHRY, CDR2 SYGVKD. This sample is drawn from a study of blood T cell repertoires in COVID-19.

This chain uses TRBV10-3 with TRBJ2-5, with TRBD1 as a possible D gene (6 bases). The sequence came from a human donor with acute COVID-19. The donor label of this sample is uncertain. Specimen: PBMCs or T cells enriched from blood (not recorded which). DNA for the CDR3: TGTGCCATCGCCCCACAGGGACAAGAGACCCAGTACTTC. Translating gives CAIAPQGQETQYF.